This T cell receptor beta chain was identified in a study of T cell responses to AZD1222 COVID-19 vaccine. Sequenced by immunoSEQ multiplex PCR; TCRdb stores in-frame clones only, minus some. The sample has about 140,000 clones. V shed 1 base and J 4 bases; nucleotides not matched to a gene: 4. Germline V gives CDR1 LNHNV, CDR2 YYDKDF (reference sequence). This CDR3 spans 15 amino acids. The sample consisted of peripheral blood. This clonotype was obtained from an adult in good health. The chain uses TRBV15 and TRBJ2-1; TRBD1 agrees at 7 bases. DNA for the CDR3: TGTGCCACCAGCAGAGGGGACAGTATTTACAATGAGCAGTTCTTC. It yields the protein CATSRGDSIYNEQFF.